A selection of T cell receptor beta chains follows, all from one sample in a study of control samples from healthy donors and cancer patients. Repertoires were generated with immunoSEQ multiplex PCR, while TCRdb's copy carries only in-frame clones and drops some. The data show about 160,000 clones, about 95% seen once. The material sequenced was PBMCs. These receptor sequences come from a man aged 55 to 70 with colorectal cancer. Each CDR3 is given with its conserved first and last residue.

V,length,CDR3
TRBV5-1,15,CASSLGTAGVHGYTF
TRBV5-8,14,CASSGDRGLYEQYF
TRBV6-6,16,CASSSGQGQVGNTIYF
TRBV11-3,13,CASSLGENTEAFF
TRBV4-2,14,CASSPKVMNTEAFF
TRBV5-1,14,CASSSGGVNTEAFF
TRBV10-3,14,CATTGANSGNTIYF
TRBV19,12,CASSPGTYEQYF
TRBV5-1,15,CASSLGSGGNTEAFF
TRBV3-1/TRBV3-2,13,CASSQDEGGTQYF
TRBV6-4,17,CASSARTGLSGANVLTF
TRBV15,15,CATSRDGRAGSPLHF
TRBV6-5,14,CASRETGVGYGYTF
TRBV3-1/TRBV3-2,11,CASSSGGEQFF
TRBV30,14,CAWRVGQGAYGYTF
TRBV7-9,17,CASSLAGKGYVKETQYF
TRBV19,15,CASSPTGGFSHEQFF
TRBV5-1,14,CASSLLGGDSPLHF
TRBV5-1,16,CASSLRGGPLTGELFF
TRBV6-6,14,CANSYRGPNTEAFF
TRBV19,14,CASSTGDRPYGYTF
TRBV19,15,CASSIRGLLNEKLFF
TRBV5-4,13,CASSLQGGYEQYF
TRBV7-9,13,CASSLGILYGYTF
TRBV6-2/TRBV6-3,19,CASSYHRGQTGSYNSPLHF
TRBV5-1,14,CASSLGDRGNEQFF
TRBV7-2,14,CVSSRPSARYEQYF
TRBV10-1,17,CASSYGTSGTIYNEQFF
TRBV4-2,19,CASSQEPAGGRKGTDTQYF
TRBV11-3,13,CASSIFQGDQAFF
TRBV30,13,CAWGDTYLYGYTF
TRBV2,15,CASSSGPDSNQPQHF
TRBV1,18,CTSSQEVRGEYSNQPQHF
TRBV5-1,14,CASSWRDTSSEAFF
TRBV19,14,CASSPRGRQETQYF
TRBV11-2,12,CASSLGAGEQFF
TRBV12-3/TRBV12-4,13,CASTSGVPREQYF
TRBV19,16,CASSIGTASGANVLTF
TRBV4-2,13,CASSQERSREQFF
TRBV7-2,15,CASSLELAGTDTQYF
TRBV7-7,13,CASSPGGGETQYF
TRBV5-6,17,CASSLEGKGIVTGELFF
TRBV6-6,15,CASSSPGRTSYEQYF
TRBV7-9,14,CASSWGTSSYEQYF
TRBV6-5,16,CASSYSAVGTGYEQYF
TRBV6-2/TRBV6-3,13,CATSHNPTYEQYF
TRBV27,15,CASSPSGGSGNTIYF
TRBV28,12,CALGQGREKLFF
TRBV18,13,CASLSDTIYGYTF
TRBV2,17,CASSDPSAGGAYNEQFF
TRBV30,13,CAWRGGGTDTQYF
TRBV28,15,CASSFTRVGGYGYTF
TRBV7-2,13,CASSRLAGETQYF
TRBV5-6,14,CASSEAGSTDTQYF
TRBV12-3/TRBV12-4,11,CASSLVGEQYF